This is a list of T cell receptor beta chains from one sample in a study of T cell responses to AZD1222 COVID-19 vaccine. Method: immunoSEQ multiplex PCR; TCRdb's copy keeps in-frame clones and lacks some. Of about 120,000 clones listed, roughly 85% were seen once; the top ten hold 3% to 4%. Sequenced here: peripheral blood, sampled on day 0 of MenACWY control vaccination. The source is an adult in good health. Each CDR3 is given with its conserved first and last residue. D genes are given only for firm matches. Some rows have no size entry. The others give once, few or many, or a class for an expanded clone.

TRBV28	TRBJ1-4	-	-	CASSFIQGDDLFF	TGTGCCAGCAGTTTTATACAGGGTGACGATCTGTTTTTT
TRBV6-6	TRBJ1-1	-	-	CASRPRVGQGDTEAFF	TGTGCCAGTCGGCCGCGTGTGGGGCAGGGAGACACTGAAGCTTTCTTT
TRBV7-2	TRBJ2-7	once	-	CASSLIRVGEQYF	TGTGCCAGCAGCTTAATCAGGGTTGGCGAGCAGTACTTC
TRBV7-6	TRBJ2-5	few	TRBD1	CASSPVDRGQETQYF	TGTGCCAGCAGCCCCGTAGACAGGGGTCAAGAGACCCAGTACTTC
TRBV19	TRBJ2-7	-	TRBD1	CASRRGTGTYEQYF	TGTGCCAGTAGGCGAGGGACAGGCACCTACGAGCAGTACTTC
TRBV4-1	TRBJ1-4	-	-	CASSQGFGAQNSEKLFF	TGCGCCAGCAGCCAAGGGTTCGGGGCACAGAACTCTGAAAAACTGTTTTTT
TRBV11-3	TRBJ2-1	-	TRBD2	CASSPGFGGAYNEQFF	TGTGCCAGCAGCCCGGGGTTCGGGGGGGCCTACAATGAGCAGTTCTTC
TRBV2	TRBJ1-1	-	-	CASSEQYGAFF	TGTGCCAGCAGTGAACAGTACGGAGCTTTCTTT
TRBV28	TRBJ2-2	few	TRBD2	CASSLRTRDTGELFF	TGTGCCAGCAGTTTAAGGACTAGGGACACCGGGGAGCTGTTTTTT
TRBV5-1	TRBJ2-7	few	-	CASSSGGRGYEQYF	TGCGCCAGCAGCTCGGGGGGCAGGGGCTACGAGCAGTACTTC
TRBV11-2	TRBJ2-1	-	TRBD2	CASSLVGLAGGNEQFF	TGTGCCAGCAGCTTAGTCGGACTAGCGGGGGGGAATGAGCAGTTCTTC
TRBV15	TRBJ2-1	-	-	CATSRDRAGRRNEQFF	TGTGCCACCAGCAGAGATAGGGCAGGGCGAAGGAATGAGCAGTTCTTC
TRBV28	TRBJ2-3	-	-	CASSLTQYF	TGTGCCAGCAGTTTAACGCAGTATTTT
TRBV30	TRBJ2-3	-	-	CAWSRQAGTDTQYF	TGTGCCTGGAGCCGACAGGCTGGCACAGATACGCAGTATTTT
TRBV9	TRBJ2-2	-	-	CASSVNREGPNTGELFF	TGTGCCAGCAGCGTTAACAGGGAAGGGCCCAACACCGGGGAGCTGTTTTTT
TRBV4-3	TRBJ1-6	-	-	CASSRGRTAYNSPLHF	TGCGCCAGCAGCCGGGGTCGGACAGCATATAATTCACCCCTCCACTTT
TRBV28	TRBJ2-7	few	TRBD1	CASRRGTGRRASSYEQYF	TGTGCCAGCAGACGTGGGACAGGGAGACGCGCGAGCTCCTACGAGCAGTACTTC
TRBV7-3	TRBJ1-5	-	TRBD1	CASSSDRPPNNQPQHF	TGTGCCAGCAGCTCGGACAGGCCTCCTAACAATCAGCCCCAGCATTTT
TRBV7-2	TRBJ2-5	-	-	CASSLASAPQETQYF	TGTGCCAGCAGCTTAGCGTCGGCCCCACAAGAGACCCAGTACTTC
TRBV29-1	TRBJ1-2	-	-	CSAHGTIYGYTF	TGCAGCGCGCACGGGACAATTTATGGCTACACCTTC
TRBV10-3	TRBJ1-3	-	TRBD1	CAIRSGTGPGNTIYF	TGTGCCATCAGGAGCGGGACAGGGCCTGGAAACACCATATATTTT
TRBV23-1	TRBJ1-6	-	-	CASSLVTNCRDGSPLHF	TGCGCCAGCAGTCTCGTTACTAATTGCAGGGACGGCTCACCCCTCCACTTT
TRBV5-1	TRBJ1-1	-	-	CASSLGLLNTEAFF	TGCGCCAGCAGCTTGGGACTGCTGAACACTGAAGCTTTCTTT
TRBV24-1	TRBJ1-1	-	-	CATSDTGRNTEAFF	TGTGCCACCAGTGATACGGGACGGAACACTGAAGCTTTCTTT
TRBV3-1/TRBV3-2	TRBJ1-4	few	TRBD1	CASSPGTGGYEKLFF	TGTGCCAGCAGCCCGGGGACAGGGGGCTATGAAAAACTGTTTTTT
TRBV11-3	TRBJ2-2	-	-	CASSPGIKVPGELFF	TGTGCCAGCAGCCCGGGCATAAAGGTCCCCGGGGAGCTGTTTTTT
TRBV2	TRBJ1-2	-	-	CASSEERGGSFYGYTF	TGTGCCAGCAGCGAGGAGCGGGGGGGGTCATTCTATGGCTACACCTTC
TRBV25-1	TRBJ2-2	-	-	CASSDSDTGELFF	TGTGCCAGCAGTGATAGCGACACCGGGGAGCTGTTTTTT
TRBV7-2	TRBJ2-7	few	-	CASSSRSLVGGEQYF	TGTGCCAGCAGCTCACGGTCCCTCGTAGGGGGTGAGCAGTACTTC
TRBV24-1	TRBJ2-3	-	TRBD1	CATSDTQGELDTQYF	TGTGCCACCAGTGATACACAGGGGGAATTGGATACGCAGTATTTT